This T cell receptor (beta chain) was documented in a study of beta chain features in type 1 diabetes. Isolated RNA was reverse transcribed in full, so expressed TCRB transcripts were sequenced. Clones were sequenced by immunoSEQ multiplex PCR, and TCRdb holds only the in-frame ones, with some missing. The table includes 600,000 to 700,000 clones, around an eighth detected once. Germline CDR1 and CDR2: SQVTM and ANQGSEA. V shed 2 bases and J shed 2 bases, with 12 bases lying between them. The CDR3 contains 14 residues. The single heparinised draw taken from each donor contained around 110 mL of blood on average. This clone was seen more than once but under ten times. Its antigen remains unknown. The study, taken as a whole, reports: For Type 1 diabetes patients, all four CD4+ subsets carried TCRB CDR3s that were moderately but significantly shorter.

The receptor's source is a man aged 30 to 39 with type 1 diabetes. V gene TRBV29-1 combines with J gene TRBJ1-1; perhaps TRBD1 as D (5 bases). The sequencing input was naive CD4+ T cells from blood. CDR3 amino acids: CSVETSTVNTEAFF. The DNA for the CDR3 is TGCAGCGTTGAAACTTCGACAGTTAACACTGAAGCTTTCTTT.